The 18 T cell receptor beta chains given below trace back to one sample, sequenced in a study of identical twins (dated by TCRdb to between 2015 and 2016). The library was made by 5' RACE. The sequencer was an Illumina HiSeq 2000. TCRdb took the public reads, trimmed them with fastp at Q25, ran MiXCR for clone calling and kept in-frame beta chains. For every CDR3 protein sequence, its rows merge into one entry that carries the most common genes and DNA. In all, the sample holds 400,000 to 650,000 distinct CDR3 sequences, and less than 25% of those were seen once. Of the sample, 0.91% is held by the ten largest clones. The data also belong to a second study, concerning T cells expressing NK-cell markers.

Sequenced material: CD4+ T cells sorted from blood. The source of these receptors is a woman aged 18-29 years in good health.

The chain has TRBV12-3 or TRBV12-4 and TRBJ2-6; the D is unclear. The V end lost 2 bases, the J end lost 2 bases, and 7 bases lay between the germline ends. This CDR3 comprises 15 residues. The CDR3 spells CASSLTPTGANVLTF. Here the CDR3 DNA reads TGTGCCAGCAGTTTAACTCCCACTGGGGCCAACGTCCTGACTTTC.

The CDR3 loop reads CASSVAAGIGTGELFF. The CDR3 DNA follows: TGTGCCAGCAGCGTAGCGGCCGGGATCGGAACCGGGGAGCTGTTTTTT. The chain is built from TRBV9 and TRBJ2-2; a weak D match, TRBD2 (5 bases). V lost 0 bases, J lost 5 bases, and 14 bases lay in between. CDR3 size: 16 residues. Germline lookup yields CDR1 SGDLS and CDR2 YYNGEE.

This clonotype has only a few counts. This chain links TRBV5-1 with TRBJ1-1; weak D call: TRBD1 (6 bases). Germline V lookup: CDR1 SGHRS, CDR2 YFSETQ. The CDR3 length is 16 residues. V was cut by 0 bases and J by 0 bases, with 12 bases left in between. This CDR3 is CASSLGRTVMNTEAFF. CDR3 bases: TGCGCCAGCAGCTTGGGTCGGACAGTCATGAACACTGAAGCTTTCTTT.

V usage is TRBV13 and J usage is TRBJ1-5; TRBD1 might be the D (5 bases). Germline CDR1 is PRHDT and CDR2 is FYEKMQ (reference sequence). CDR3 length: 14 residues. Trimming removed 1 base at V and 6 bases at J, with 10 bases between. CDR3 amino acids: CASSLARGGQPQHF. CDR3 in DNA: TGTGCCAGCAGCTTAGCTCGGGGGGGTCAGCCCCAGCATTTT. The entire variable domain, with the rest obtained from reference TRBV13 and TRBJ1-5, is as follows: AAGVIQSPRHLIKEKRETATLKCYPIPRHDTVYWYQQGPGQDPQFLISFYEKMQSDKGSIPDRFSAQQFSDYHSELNMSSLELGDSALYFCASSLARGGQPQHFGDGTRLSIL.

The chain employs TRBV20-1 and TRBJ2-7, with 10 nucleotides matching TRBD2. The CDR3 runs to 12 residues. Trimming at V came to 8 bases and at J to 3 bases, leaving 4 bases not matched to a gene. Germline-derived CDR1 and CDR2 are DFQATT and SNEGSKA (reference sequence). The DNA for the CDR3 is TGCAGTCGCCTAGCGGGGGTCTACGAGCAGTACTTC. It is translated as CSRLAGVYEQYF.

The genes are TRBV10-3 and TRBJ1-5; TRBD1 matches 8 bases. From germline, CDR1 is ENHRY and CDR2 SYGVKD. The CDR3 contains 14 residues. Trimming took 2 bases from V and 6 from J; bases not matched to a gene: 3. The CDR3 nucleotides read TGTGCCATCAGTGAGGTGACAGGGGCTCAGCCCCAGCATTTT. Translation gives CAISEVTGAQPQHF.

This sequence joins TRBV5-1 and TRBJ1-1; D gene unclear. The CDR3 has 13 residues. Looked up from germline, CDR1 is SGHRS and CDR2 is YFSETQ. V lost 7 bases and J 6 bases, leaving 16 bases between the germline ends. CDR3 sequence (DNA): TGCGCCAGCGCTCCCTTATCGGATGCTGAAGCTTTCTTT. Translation: CASAPLSDAEAFF.

This chain uses TRBV7-9 with TRBJ2-1; 11 positions agree with TRBD2. Germline CDR1 SEHNR, CDR2 FQNEAQ (reference sequence). Trimming at V came to 5 bases and at J to 5 bases, leaving 5 bases not matched to a gene. The CDR3 covers 15 residues. CDR3 DNA: TGTGCCAGCAGCGAGGGACTAGCGGATGACAATGAGCAGTTCTTC. It yields the protein CASSEGLADDNEQFF.

V and J are TRBV29-1 and TRBJ2-3; TRBD1 is a possible D gene (6 bases). This CDR3 comprises 13 residues. The germline V gene encodes CDR1 SQVTM and CDR2 ANQGSEA. Trimming took 3 bases from V and 4 from J, leaving 11 bases between them. The CDR3 loop is CSVEGALADTQYF. For the CDR3, the DNA is TGCAGCGTTGAGGGGGCGTTGGCAGATACGCAGTATTTT.

This clonotype was detected only a few times. The chain combines TRBV20-1 with TRBJ1-1; perhaps TRBD1 as D (6 bases). Germline lookup yields CDR1 DFQATT and CDR2 SNEGSKA (reference sequence). Trimming pared 2 bases from V and 3 bases from J, leaving 10 bases between. The CDR3 is 13 amino acids. The CDR3 reads CSARLRGDTEAFF. DNA of the CDR3: TGCAGTGCTAGATTGAGGGGGGACACTGAAGCTTTCTTT.

About this clonotype: No conserved phenylalanine or tryptophan is present at the end of the CDR3, so a read error is the likely explanation. The J gene is TRBJ1-5, the V gene TRBV6-5, with D tentatively TRBD1 (6 bases). This CDR3 spans 15 amino acids. The V gene lost 0 bases and the J gene lost 0 bases, with 6 bases spanning the gap. Germline lookup yields CDR1 MNHEY and CDR2 SVGAGI. The CDR3 spells CASSYSGASNQPQHV. CDR3 nucleotide sequence: TGTGCCAGCAGTTACTCGGGGGCTAGCAATCAGCCCCAGCATGTT.

This clonotype appeared a single time. This chain joins TRBV2 and TRBJ2-1; 14 bases line up with TRBD2. Germline trimming cut 1 base from V and 9 bases from J; bases unmatched to any gene: 2. The CDR3 totals 15 residues. Germline V CDR1 and CDR2: SNHLY, FYNNEI. As DNA, the CDR3 is TGTGCCAGCAGTGAAGAGGGACTAGCGGGAGTTGAGCAGTTCTTC. Its translation is CASSEEGLAGVEQFF.

The rearrangement links TRBV4-2 to TRBJ2-7; D possibly corresponds to TRBD2 (5 bases). Trimming cost V 0 bases and J 0 bases, with 9 bases left between them. The CDR3 consists of 15 residues. CDR1 and CDR2 from the germline V gene are LGHNA and YNFKEQ. CDR3 loop: CASSQDQRSSYEQYF. The CDR3 coding sequence is TGTGCCAGCAGCCAAGACCAGCGGTCCTCCTACGAGCAGTACTTC.

This clonotype was observed many times. The genes are TRBV27 and TRBJ1-1, with D possibly matching TRBD1 (5 bases). CDR1 and CDR2 (germline): MNHEY, SMNVEV (reference sequence). The CDR3 runs 14 residues. V was trimmed by 6 bases and J by 1 base, leaving 12 bases between them. The CDR3 reads CASRGLDRNTEAFF. The CDR3 DNA is TGTGCCAGCAGAGGGCTAGACAGGAACACTGAAGCTTTCTTT.

This clonotype was picked up many times. V gene TRBV6-5 combines with J gene TRBJ2-1; TRBD1 is a possible D gene (6 bases). The CDR3 covers 15 residues. Trimming left V 1 base short and J 6 bases short, with 13 bases between. The V gene's germline CDR1 is MNHEY and CDR2 SVGAGI. Written as DNA, the CDR3 is TGTGCCAGCAGTTACTTAGGACAGACGAGCAATGAGCAGTTCTTC. It encodes CASSYLGQTSNEQFF.

This clonotype was counted ten times or more. The J gene is TRBJ2-1, the V gene TRBV20-1, with 9 bases identical to TRBD1. The CDR3 loop spans 14 amino acids. Germline V gene sequence: CDR1 DFQATT, CDR2 SNEGSKA (reference sequence). V was clipped by 5 bases and J by 7 bases; unmatched bases: 9. In nucleotides, the CDR3 is TGCAGTGCTGGGGGCGGGACAGGGAAAAATGAGCAGTTCTTC. Translated: CSAGGGTGKNEQFF.

This clonotype was detected a few times. The gene calls are TRBV7-9 and TRBJ2-3; 7 positions agree with TRBD1. The CDR3 extends over 14 amino acids. CDR1 SEHNR and CDR2 FQNEAQ come from the germline V gene (reference sequence). J was trimmed by 4 bases and V by 4 bases; bases with no gene match: 5. The DNA of the CDR3 is TGTGCCAGCAGCTCCGGACAGGACCCAGATACGCAGTATTTT. This translates into CASSSGQDPDTQYF.

This rearrangement joins TRBV6-5 to TRBJ2-1, with D perhaps TRBD1 (6 bases). The germline V gene encodes CDR1 MNHEY and CDR2 SVGAGI. This CDR3 region has 15 residues. V dropped 4 bases and J dropped 1 base, with 11 bases sitting between them. CDR3 sequence reads: CASSSQGISYNEQFF. DNA of the CDR3: TGTGCCAGCAGTTCCCAGGGGATATCCTACAATGAGCAGTTCTTC.